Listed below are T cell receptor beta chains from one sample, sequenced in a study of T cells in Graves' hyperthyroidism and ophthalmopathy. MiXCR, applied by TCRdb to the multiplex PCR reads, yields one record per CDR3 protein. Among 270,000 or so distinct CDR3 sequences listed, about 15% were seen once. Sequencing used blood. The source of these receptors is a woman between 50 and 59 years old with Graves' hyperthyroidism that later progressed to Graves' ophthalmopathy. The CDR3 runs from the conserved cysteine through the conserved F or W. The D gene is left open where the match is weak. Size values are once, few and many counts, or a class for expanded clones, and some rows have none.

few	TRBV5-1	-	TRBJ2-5	CASSLHERQETQYF	TGCGCCAGCAGCTTGCACGAGAGACAAGAGACCCAGTACTTC
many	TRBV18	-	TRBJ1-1	CASSQNSGNTEAFF	TGTGCCAGCTCACAAAATTCAGGGAACACTGAAGCTTTCTTT
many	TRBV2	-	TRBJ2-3	CASRESWNQAQYF	TGTGCCAGCAGAGAGTCGTGGAACCAGGCGCAGTATTTT
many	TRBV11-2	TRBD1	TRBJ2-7	CASSLRQGSFREQYF	TGTGCCAGCAGCCTAAGACAGGGTAGTTTCCGGGAGCAGTACTTC
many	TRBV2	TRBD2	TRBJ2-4	CASSPLLAGGVDENIQYF	TGTGCCAGCAGCCCGCTACTAGCGGGAGGGGTAGACGAGAACATTCAGTACTTC
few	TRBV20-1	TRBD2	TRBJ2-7	CSARDTSGGPGQYF	TGCAGTGCTAGAGATACTAGCGGGGGACCAGGGCAGTACTTC
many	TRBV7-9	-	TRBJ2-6	CASSPLANVLTF	TGTGCCAGCAGCCCCTTGGCCAACGTCCTGACTTTC
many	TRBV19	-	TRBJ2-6	CASRLGGSGANVLTF	TGTGCCAGTAGATTGGGGGGCTCTGGGGCCAACGTCCTGACTTTC
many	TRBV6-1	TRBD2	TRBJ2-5	CASSFSGREYF	TGTGCCAGCAGTTTTAGCGGGAGGGAGTACTTC
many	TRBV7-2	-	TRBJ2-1	CASSGFPNEQFF	TGTGCCAGCAGTGGGTTCCCCAATGAGCAGTTCTTC
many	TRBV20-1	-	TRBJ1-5	CSASRLGHGNQPQHF	TGCAGTGCTAGTAGGCTCGGGCATGGCAATCAGCCCCAGCATTTT
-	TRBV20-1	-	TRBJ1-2	CSARWGSAGYTF	TGCAGTGCTAGATGGGGTTCTGCTGGCTACACCTTC
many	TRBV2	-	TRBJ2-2	CASTSGAGELFF	TGTGCCAGCACCTCGGGGGCCGGGGAGCTGTTTTTT
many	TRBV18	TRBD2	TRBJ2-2	CASSPKSGRVTGELFF	TGTGCCAGCTCACCAAAAAGCGGGAGAGTCACCGGGGAGCTGTTTTTT
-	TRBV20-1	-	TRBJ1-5	CSAGTGGKPQHF	TGCAGTGCCGGGACTGGGGGTAAGCCCCAGCATTTT
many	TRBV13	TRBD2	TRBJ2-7	CASSPKKAGGPGEQYF	TGTGCCAGCAGCCCTAAAAAAGCGGGAGGGCCGGGAGAGCAGTACTTC
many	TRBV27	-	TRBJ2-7	CASSPRTPYEQYF	TGTGCCAGCAGTCCTCGGACCCCCTACGAGCAGTACTTC
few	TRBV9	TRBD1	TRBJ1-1	CASSASGTGGGSEAFF	TGTGCCAGCAGCGCGTCCGGGACAGGGGGTGGCTCTGAAGCTTTCTTT
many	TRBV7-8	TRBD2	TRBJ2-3	CASSRLQSGGTDTQYF	TGTGCCAGCAGCCGCTTACAAAGCGGGGGCACAGATACGCAGTATTTT
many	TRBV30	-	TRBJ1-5	CAWSARGAQPQHF	TGTGCCTGGAGTGCTAGGGGAGCTCAGCCCCAGCATTTT
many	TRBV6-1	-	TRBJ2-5	CASRINLGRATKSTQYF	TGTGCCAGCAGAATAAATCTCGGACGGGCTACCAAGTCGACTCAGTACTTC
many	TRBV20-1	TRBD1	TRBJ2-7	CSARLLGQEVSEQYF	TGCAGTGCTAGATTATTGGGACAGGAGGTTAGCGAGCAGTACTTC
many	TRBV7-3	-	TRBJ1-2	CASSPYLDYGYTF	TGTGCCAGCAGCCCGTATTTGGACTATGGCTACACCTTC
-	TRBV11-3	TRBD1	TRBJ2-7	CASSRPLGTGGYEQYF	TGTGCCAGCAGTCGCCCGCTGGGGACAGGGGGCTACGAGCAGTACTTC
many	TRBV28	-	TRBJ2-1	CASSFRELYNEQFF	TGTGCCAGCAGTTTTCGGGAGCTCTACAATGAGCAGTTCTTC
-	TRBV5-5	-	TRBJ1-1	CAGSLVTGMNTEAFF	TGTGCCGGCAGCTTGGTAACAGGGATGAACACTGAAGCTTTCTTT
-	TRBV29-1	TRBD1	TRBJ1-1	CSVDHGQGPEAFF	TGCAGCGTTGACCACGGACAGGGGCCTGAAGCTTTCTTT
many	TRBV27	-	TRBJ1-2	CASTSGGVYGYTF	TGTGCCAGCACCTCCGGGGGGGTCTATGGCTACACCTTC
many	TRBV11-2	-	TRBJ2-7	CASSAGRAYEQYF	TGTGCCAGCAGCGCCGGACGGGCCTACGAGCAGTACTTC
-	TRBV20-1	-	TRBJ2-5	CSAQGGETQYF	TGCAGTGCACAGGGGGGGGAGACCCAGTACTTC
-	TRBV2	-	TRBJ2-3	CASSEGSSASTDTQYF	TGTGCCAGCAGTGAAGGATCTAGCGCAAGCACAGATACGCAGTATTTT
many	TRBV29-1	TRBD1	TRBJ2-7	CSVEGSQGYEQYF	TGCAGCGTTGAAGGTTCACAGGGGTACGAGCAGTACTTC
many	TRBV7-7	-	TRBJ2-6	CASSLDYRPGANVLTF	TGTGCTAGCAGCTTAGATTACCGCCCTGGGGCCAACGTCCTGACTTTC
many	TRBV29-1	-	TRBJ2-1	CSGHRGGHNEQFF	TGCAGCGGCCACAGGGGGGGACACAATGAGCAGTTCTTC
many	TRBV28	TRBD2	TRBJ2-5	CASSLGLPGLAGEPQETQYF	TGTGCCAGCAGTTTAGGACTTCCGGGACTAGCGGGAGAACCCCAAGAGACCCAGTACTTC
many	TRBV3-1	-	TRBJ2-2	CASSYRATTGELFF	TGTGCCAGCAGTTACAGGGCGACCACCGGGGAGCTGTTTTTT
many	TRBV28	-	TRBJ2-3	CATTGPDTQYF	TGTGCCACAACAGGGCCAGATACGCAGTATTTT
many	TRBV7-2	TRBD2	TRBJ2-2	CASSLDPGLANTGELFF	TGTGCCAGCAGCTTAGATCCGGGACTAGCCAACACCGGGGAGCTGTTTTTT
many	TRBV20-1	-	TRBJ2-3	CAKRLTDTQYF	TGCGCAAAACGGCTCACAGATACGCAGTATTTT
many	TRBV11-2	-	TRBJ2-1	CASSSYKDVEQFF	TGTGCCAGCAGCTCTTATAAGGACGTGGAGCAGTTCTTC
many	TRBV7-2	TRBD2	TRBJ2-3	CASSPTSGRRNRTQYF	TGTGCCAGCAGCCCGACTAGCGGGAGAAGGAACCGCACGCAGTATTTT
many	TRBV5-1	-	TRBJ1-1	CASSPPDSYTEAFF	TGCGCCAGCAGCCCGCCGGACAGTTACACTGAAGCTTTCTTT
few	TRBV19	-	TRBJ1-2	CATRAVTGHGYTF	TGTGCCACTCGCGCGGTGACGGGGCATGGCTACACCTTC
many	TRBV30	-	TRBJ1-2	CAWRGERDGYTF	TGTGCCTGGAGAGGAGAGCGGGATGGCTACACCTTC
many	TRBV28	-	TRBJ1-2	CASSFPGGYTF	TGTGCCAGCAGTTTCCCCGGTGGCTACACCTTC
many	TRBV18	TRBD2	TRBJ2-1	CASSPGLAGSNEQFF	TGTGCCAGCAGTCCAGGACTAGCGGGATCTAATGAGCAGTTCTTC
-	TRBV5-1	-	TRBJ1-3	CASSLEHTHGNTIYF	TGCGCCAGCAGCTTGGAACACACTCATGGAAACACCATATATTTT
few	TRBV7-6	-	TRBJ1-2	CASSLGGQHAYGYTF	TGTGCCAGCAGCTTAGGCGGACAGCATGCCTATGGCTACACCTTC
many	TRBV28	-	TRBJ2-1	CASIQRGLGVNEQFF	TGTGCCAGCATCCAACGGGGGCTGGGGGTCAATGAGCAGTTCTTC
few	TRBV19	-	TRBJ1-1	CASSIEEGGADTEAFF	TGTGCCAGTAGTATAGAGGAAGGGGGAGCGGACACTGAAGCTTTCTTT
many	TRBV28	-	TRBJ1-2	CASSPKGNYGYTF	TGTGCCAGCAGTCCAAAGGGTAACTATGGCTACACCTTC
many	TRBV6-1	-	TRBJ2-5	CASSETYRVSETQYF	TGTGCCAGCAGTGAAACTTACAGGGTCTCTGAGACCCAGTACTTC
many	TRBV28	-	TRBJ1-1	CASSLPKPGTEAFF	TGTGCCAGCAGTTTGCCGAAACCGGGAACAGAAGCTTTCTTT